Below, 27 T cell receptor beta chains from the same sample are listed, as sequenced in a study of T-cell reconstitution after alpha-beta-depleted transplantation in children. During its preparation, the TCRbeta library received unique molecular identifiers. MiXCR was run by TCRdb on the PCR reads, yielding one entry per CDR3 protein. The repertoire has roughly 590,000 distinct CDR3 sequences, 16% of them found once; the top ten carry 1.1%. The starting material was PBMCs from the stem cell graft donor, obtained from the stem cell graft. Every receptor here comes from a human donor who donated a stem cell graft to a child with acute myeloid leukemia.

This chain uses TRBV20-1 with TRBJ2-1; 13 bases are a match to TRBD2. The CDR3 covers 13 residues. Germline lookup yields CDR1 DFQATT and CDR2 SNEGSKA (reference sequence). This CDR3 reads CSKLAGGYNEQFF. CDR3 nucleotides: TGCAGCAAACTAGCGGGGGGGTACAATGAGCAGTTCTTC.

This clonotype has ten or more counts. This chain uses TRBV12-3 or TRBV12-4 with TRBJ2-5; weak D call: TRBD2 (5 bases). The V end was cut by 4 bases, the J end by 3 bases, with 6 bases between. This CDR3 is 12 amino acids long. The CDR3 DNA is TGTGCCAGCAGTTGGACTGAAGAGACCCAGTACTTC. It codes for CASSWTEETQYF.

CDR3 sequence (DNA): TGCAGTGCTAGAGATCATCAAAACACTGAAGCTTTCTTT. It codes for CSARDHQNTEAFF. This chain connects TRBV20-1 to TRBJ1-1; D uncertain. V gave up 0 bases and J gave up 2 bases, with 7 bases separating them. The CDR3 spans 13 residues. Germline values: CDR1 DFQATT, CDR2 SNEGSKA (reference sequence).

This clonotype was counted many times. The chain couples TRBV12-3 or TRBV12-4 to TRBJ2-4; either TRBD1 or TRBD2 may fit D (5 bases each). V lost 8 bases to trimming and J lost 7 bases, with 15 bases between them. The CDR3 extends over 13 amino acids. CDR3 nucleotides: TGTGCCAGCTCCCAGCAGGGACCGAACATTCAGTACTTC. Translated, it gives CASSQQGPNIQYF.

In its sample, this clonotype was seen many times. This rearrangement joins TRBV7-2 to TRBJ2-2; the match to TRBD2 covers 8 bases. V shed 6 bases, J shed 5 bases, and the junction held 2 bases outside the gene matches. This CDR3 spans 13 amino acids. CDR1 and CDR2 (germline): SGHTA, FQGNSA. In DNA form, the CDR3 reads TGTGCCAGCAGTGTAGCGGGGACCGGGGAGCTGTTTTTT. Residues: CASSVAGTGELFF.

At least ten counts were recorded for this clonotype. The V call is TRBV29-1, the J call TRBJ2-1; D call uncertain. Germline-derived CDR1 and CDR2 are SQVTM and ANQGSEA. Trimming cost V 1 base and J 0 bases, with 10 bases left between them. The CDR3 has 15 residues. The DNA for the CDR3 is TGCAGCGTTGAAGGGGTAGACCGCTCCTACAATGAGCAGTTCTTC. Amino acids: CSVEGVDRSYNEQFF.

In this sample, this clonotype turned up many times. The V gene is TRBV20-1, the J gene TRBJ1-5; 8 bases agree with TRBD1. CDR3 size: 13 residues. Germline assignment: CDR1 DFQATT and CDR2 SNEGSKA (reference sequence). The ends lost 3 bases at V and 6 bases at J; junction bases unmatched: 4. The CDR3 coding sequence is TGCAGTGCTAGCGTACAGGGGGTTCAGCCCCAGCATTTT. Translated, it gives CSASVQGVQPQHF.

V and J are TRBV6-1 and TRBJ2-3; 8 positions match TRBD1. The CDR3 is 15 amino acids. V was clipped by 5 bases and J by 1 base; unmatched bases: 5. In germline, CDR1 is MNHNS, CDR2 SASEGT. CDR3 DNA sequence: TGTGCCAGCAGTCGACAGGGGTTGGGCACAGATACGCAGTATTTT. Translated, it gives CASSRQGLGTDTQYF.

This clonotype was observed many times. The chain links TRBV20-1 to TRBJ2-3; D may be TRBD2 (5 bases). There are 15 residues in the CDR3. V lost 4 bases to trimming and J lost 3 bases, with 17 bases between them. The germline gives CDR1 DFQATT, CDR2 SNEGSKA (reference sequence). The CDR3 is CSATWTWTRTDTQYF. CDR3 nucleotide sequence: TGCAGTGCTACTTGGACTTGGACCCGTACAGATACGCAGTATTTT.

This clonotype was recorded a few times. The chain employs TRBV7-9 and TRBJ2-2, with no clear D. Germline V CDR1 and CDR2: SEHNR, FQNEAQ (reference sequence). Trimming left V 4 bases short and J 3 bases short, with 15 bases between. This CDR3 has 16 amino acids. Here the CDR3 DNA reads TGTGCCAGCAGCTACAGTAGGGTTAGTGACACCGGGGAGCTGTTTTTT. Its translation is CASSYSRVSDTGELFF.

Only a few counts were recorded for this clonotype. This chain links TRBV5-5 with TRBJ1-3; TRBD1 matches at 8 bases. CDR1 SGHKS and CDR2 YYEKEE come from the germline V gene (reference sequence). The CDR3 covers 16 residues. V lost 4 bases, J lost 3 bases, and 9 bases stayed unmatched. The DNA of the CDR3 is TGTGCCAGCAGCCCTACCCCAGGGGGCGATGGAAACACCATATATTTT. Encoded protein: CASSPTPGGDGNTIYF. The full variable domain, its missing parts supplied by reference TRBV5-5 and TRBJ1-3, is DAGVTQSPTHLIKTRGQQVTLRCSPISGHKSVSWYQQVLGQGPQFIFQYYEKEERGRGNFPDRFSARQFPNYSSELNVNALLLGDSALYLCASSPTPGGDGNTIYFGEGSWLTVV.

The chain's CDR3 is CASSLVSRGMETQYF. The CDR3 nucleotides are TGTGCCAGCAGCTTAGTGTCCCGGGGGATGGAGACCCAGTACTTC. The rearrangement uses TRBV11-1 and TRBJ2-5, with D maybe TRBD2 (6 bases). This CDR3 contains 15 residues. V lost 1 base and J 5 bases, leaving 14 bases between the germline ends. From germline, CDR1 is SGHAT and CDR2 FQDESV (reference sequence).

This clonotype was found many times. The CDR3 DNA reads TGCAGTGGCTCCCGGGGGGGGAGCACTGAAGCTTTCTTT. Protein sequence: CSGSRGGSTEAFF. This chain links TRBV20-1 with TRBJ1-1, with a possible D match to TRBD1 (5 bases). With 7 bases removed from V and 4 bases from J, the gap between germline ends came to 16 bases. CDR1 DFQATT and CDR2 SNEGSKA come from the germline V gene (reference sequence). CDR3 length: 13 residues.

The chain employs TRBV18 and TRBJ1-2; D might be TRBD1 (5 bases). This CDR3 contains 14 residues. Germline CDR1 KGHSH, CDR2 LQKENI. Trimming took off 1 base at V and 0 bases at J, with 6 bases between the two ends. The DNA of the CDR3 is TGTGCCAGCTCACCACTGACAGCTAACTATGGCTACACCTTC. Translating gives CASSPLTANYGYTF.

The gene calls are TRBV24-1 and TRBJ2-7; D is undetermined. The CDR3 extends over 15 amino acids. From germline, CDR1 is KGHDR and CDR2 SFDVKD. V shed 0 bases and J shed 2 bases, with 10 bases lying between them. The CDR3 DNA reads as TGTGCCACCAGTGATTTGAGAGGTGTGCCCTACGAGCAGTACTTC. Translation: CATSDLRGVPYEQYF.

This clonotype was seen a few times. The junction and the germline gene differ at one end; a read error may be behind it. The V and J genes are TRBV7-2 and TRBJ1-4; D not resolved. The CDR3 sequence is 14 residues long. CDR1 is SGHTA, CDR2 FQGNSA, per germline. The CDR3 sequence: CASTLKGPGEKLFF. The DNA for the CDR3 is TGTGCCAGCACCTTAAAAGGACCGGGCGAAAAACTGTTTTTT.

This clonotype was picked up many times. V gene TRBV20-1 combines with J gene TRBJ2-7; 8 positions match TRBD1. The CDR3 runs 15 residues. V was pared by 0 bases and J by 2 bases, with 6 bases of the junction left unmatched. Germline V gives CDR1 DFQATT, CDR2 SNEGSKA (reference sequence). In DNA form, the CDR3 reads TGCAGTGCTAGAGATAGTAGGGGACAGGCCTACGAGCAGTACTTC. It encodes CSARDSRGQAYEQYF.

This clonotype was observed a handful of times. The chain employs TRBV7-2 and TRBJ1-5; 8 positions match TRBD1. The CDR3 spans 14 residues. Germline CDR1 and CDR2: SGHTA and FQGNSA. Unmatched junction bases numbered 5, after V lost 3 bases and J lost 7 bases. The CDR3 region is CASSLQGAPQPQHF. DNA for the CDR3: TGTGCCAGCAGCTTGCAGGGGGCCCCCCAGCCCCAGCATTTT.

This chain uses TRBV20-1 with TRBJ2-4; D is possibly TRBD1 (7 bases). Per germline, CDR1 DFQATT and CDR2 SNEGSKA (reference sequence). Trimming took 3 bases from V and 1 from J, leaving 22 bases between them. The CDR3 sequence is 18 residues long. The DNA for the CDR3 is TGCAGTGCTAGTTTTCGGGGCCGTGCGGGACAGGCCAAAAACATTCAGTACTTC. Translation gives CSASFRGRAGQAKNIQYF.

This clonotype was recorded only once. The gene calls are TRBV28 and TRBJ2-7, with TRBD1 matching over 11 bases. The CDR3 totals 14 residues. The germline V gene has CDR1 MDHEN and CDR2 SYDVKM. V was clipped by 7 bases and J by 9 bases; unmatched bases: 11. DNA for the CDR3: TGTGCCAGCACGGGACAGGGGGTTCGTCGAGGGCAGTACGTC. Residues: CASTGQGVRRGQYV.

This clonotype was seen a handful of times. The chain carries TRBV9 and TRBJ1-6; perhaps TRBD1 as D (5 bases). V lost 4 bases and J 8 bases, leaving 19 bases between the germline ends. Germline V gene lookup returns CDR1 SGDLS and CDR2 YYNGEE. This CDR3 spans 16 amino acids. The DNA of the CDR3 is TGTGCCAGCAGCCCCCGGGGGTCCTTAAACGATTCACCCCTCCACTTT. Translated, it gives CASSPRGSLNDSPLHF.

Only a few counts were recorded for this clonotype. V gene TRBV4-3 combines with J gene TRBJ2-2; 10 nucleotides match TRBD2. This CDR3 contains 17 residues. Germline V gives CDR1 LGHNA, CDR2 YSLEER. The J segment lost 5 bases and the V segment lost 4 bases, leaving 10 bases of the junction unmatched. The CDR3 DNA is TGCGCCAGCAGCCTTCAAGCGGGGGGGCCGGGTACCGGGGAGCTGTTTTTT. Protein product: CASSLQAGGPGTGELFF.

V is TRBV5-1 and J is TRBJ2-2; D not resolved. Trimming removed 0 bases from V and 9 bases from J, with 24 bases in between. CDR1 and CDR2 from the germline V gene are SGHRS and YFSETQ. The CDR3 has 18 residues. The CDR3 sequence is CASSLEVVGHPGPRELFF. CDR3 DNA: TGCGCCAGCAGCTTGGAGGTTGTCGGCCATCCGGGTCCAAGGGAGCTGTTTTTT.

This clonotype was recorded a few times. The chain joins TRBV10-3 to TRBJ1-6; TRBD1 matches at 9 bases. This CDR3 has 17 residues. Germline V gene data show CDR1 as ENHRY and CDR2 as SYGVKD. J lost 10 bases, V lost 5 bases, and 15 bases had no gene match. The CDR3 spells CAISTNSADRGDSPLHF. The DNA of the CDR3 is TGTGCCATCAGTACCAACTCGGCCGACAGGGGGGACTCACCCCTCCACTTT.

This clonotype showed up many times. The rearrangement joins TRBV20-1 to TRBJ1-2; D gene uncertain. V was cut by 6 bases and J by 0 bases, with 8 bases left in between. Germline lookup yields CDR1 DFQATT and CDR2 SNEGSKA (reference sequence). CDR3 size: 12 residues. The CDR3 DNA reads TGCAGTGCAACCGCAGCTAACTATGGCTACACCTTC. Encoded protein: CSATAANYGYTF.

The chain uses TRBV11-1 and TRBJ1-4, with D perhaps TRBD1 (5 bases). Germline V gene data show CDR1 as SGHAT and CDR2 as FQDESV (reference sequence). The CDR3 has 20 amino acids. Trimming left V 1 base short and J 1 base short, with 22 bases between. CDR3 residues: CASSLVMWDDGDGTNEKLFF. The CDR3 region has the DNA TGTGCCAGCAGCTTAGTAATGTGGGACGACGGTGACGGAACTAATGAAAAACTGTTTTTT. Supplemented by reference TRBV11-1 and TRBJ1-4, the full variable domain reads EAEVAQSPRYKITEKSQAVAFWCDPISGHATLYWYRQILGQGPELLVQFQDESVVDDSQLPKDRFSAERLKGVDSTLKIQPAELGDSAMYLCASSLVMWDDGDGTNEKLFFGSGTQLSVL.

This clonotype was picked up many times. The chain has TRBV7-2 and TRBJ2-7, with D possibly TRBD1 on 6 matching bases. This CDR3 is 13 amino acids long. The germline gives CDR1 SGHTA, CDR2 FQGNSA. With 3 bases removed from V and 6 bases from J, the gap between germline ends came to 12 bases. The CDR3, as DNA: TGTGCCAGCAGCTTCGACAGGTGGCGCGAGCAGTACTTC. It is translated as CASSFDRWREQYF.